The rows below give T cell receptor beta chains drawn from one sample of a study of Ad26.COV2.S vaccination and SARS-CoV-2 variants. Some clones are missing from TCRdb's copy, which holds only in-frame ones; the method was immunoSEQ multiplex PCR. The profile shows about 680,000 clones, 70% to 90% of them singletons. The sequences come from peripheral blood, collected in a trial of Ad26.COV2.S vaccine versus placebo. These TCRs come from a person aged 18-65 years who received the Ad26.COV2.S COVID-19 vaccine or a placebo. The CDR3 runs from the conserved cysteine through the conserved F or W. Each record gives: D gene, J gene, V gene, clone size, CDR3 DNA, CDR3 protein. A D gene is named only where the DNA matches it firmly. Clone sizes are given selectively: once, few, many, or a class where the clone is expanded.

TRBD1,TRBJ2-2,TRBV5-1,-,TGCGCCAGCACCCAGGGGGTAGGGACCGGGGAGCTGTTTTTT,CASTQGVGTGELFF
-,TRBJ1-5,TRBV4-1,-,TGCGCCAGCAGCCAAGATCGGGGGAATCAGCCCCAGCATTTT,CASSQDRGNQPQHF
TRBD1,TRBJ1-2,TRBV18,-,TGTGCCAGCTCGTCCGGGACAGGGGGCCGTTTCTATGGCTACACCTTC,CASSSGTGGRFYGYTF
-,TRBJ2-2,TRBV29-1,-,TGCAGCGTTGAACGGCAGGCGGGCACCGGGGAGCTGTTTTTT,CSVERQAGTGELFF
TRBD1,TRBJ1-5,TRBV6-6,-,TGTGCCAGCTCGAAACAGGGGGCCCAGCCCCAGCATTTT,CASSKQGAQPQHF
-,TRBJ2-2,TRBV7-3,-,TGTGCCAGCGGGCTCGGGGGGAACACCGGGGAGCTGTTTTTT,CASGLGGNTGELFF
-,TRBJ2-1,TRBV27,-,TGTGCCAGCAGTTTCTCTATATTAAGCTCCTACAATGAGCAGTTCTTC,CASSFSILSSYNEQFF
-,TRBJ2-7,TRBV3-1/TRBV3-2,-,TGTGCCAGCAGCCAAGAGGGGTTCGACGAGCAGTACTTC,CASSQEGFDEQYF
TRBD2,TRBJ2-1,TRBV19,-,TGTGCCAGTAGCATACTAGCGGGATACTCCTACAATGAGCAGTTCTTC,CASSILAGYSYNEQFF
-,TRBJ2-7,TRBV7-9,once,TGTGCCAGCAGCTTAGACCCGTACGAGCAGTACTTC,CASSLDPYEQYF
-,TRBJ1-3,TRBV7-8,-,TGTGCCAGCAGCTTATCGTACATCTCTGGAAACACCATATATTTT,CASSLSYISGNTIYF
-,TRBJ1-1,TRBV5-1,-,TGCGCCAGCAGCTTGCTCGCCGGCATGAACACTGAAGCTTTCTTT,CASSLLAGMNTEAFF
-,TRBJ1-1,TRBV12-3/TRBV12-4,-,TGTGCCATCAAGTGGGAGAACACTGAAGCTTTCTTT,CAIKWENTEAFF
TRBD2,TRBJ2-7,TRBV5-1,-,TGCGCCAGCAGCTTAGGGACTAGCGGTAACGAGCAGTACTTC,CASSLGTSGNEQYF
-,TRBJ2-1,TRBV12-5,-,TGTGCTAGTGGTTTTCAGGCCAATGAGCAGTTCTTC,CASGFQANEQFF
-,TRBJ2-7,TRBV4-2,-,TGTGCCAGCAGCCCCCGGCGGTCCTACGAGCAGTACTTC,CASSPRRSYEQYF
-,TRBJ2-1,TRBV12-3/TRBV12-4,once,TGTGCCAGCAGTCGGACCAACTACAATGAGCAGTTCTTC,CASSRTNYNEQFF
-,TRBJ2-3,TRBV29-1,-,TGCAGCGTTGGAGGGGGGGCTATAGATACGCAGTATTTT,CSVGGGAIDTQYF
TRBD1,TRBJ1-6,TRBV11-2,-,TGTGCCAGCAGCTTAGATTCTTCCGGGACAGGGGTTGATTCACCCCTCCACTTT,CASSLDSSGTGVDSPLHF
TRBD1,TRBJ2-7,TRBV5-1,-,TGCGCCAGCAGCCCGGACAGGGGACGGTACGAGCAGTACTTC,CASSPDRGRYEQYF
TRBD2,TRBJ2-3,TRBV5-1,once,TGCGCCAGCAGCTGGGGGACTACCACAGATACGCAGTATTTT,CASSWGTTTDTQYF
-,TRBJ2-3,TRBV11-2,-,TGTGCCAGCAGCCAGGGCGGGATCGCAGATACGCAGTATTTT,CASSQGGIADTQYF